The text below deals with one T cell receptor (beta chain). Those enrolled in Seattle joined during active infection and were followed longitudinally afterward. This entry comes from a study of blood T cell repertoires in COVID-19. Study in general: Sources were T cells, B-cell-depleted T cells, or PBMCs; the material itself was cDNA or gDNA.

In the authors' methods: Reference gene primer amplification gave nucleated cell count estimates. Sequencing used immunoSEQ multiplex PCR; TCRdb keeps in-frame clones, though not all of them. The V and J calls and clone size come from that table; D and trimming were worked out from the DNA. The sample contains roughly 340,000 clones, roughly 90% of which appear only once. Sequencing used peripheral blood. This TCR was sampled from a woman in her twenties or thirties with COVID-19, enrolled during active disease.

This CDR3 is CASSPYLDLRDTEAFF. The CDR3 DNA sequence: TGCGCCAGCAGCCCGTATCTTGATCTCAGGGACACTGAAGCTTTCTTT. The chain has TRBV5-1 and TRBJ1-1; maybe TRBD1 (5 bases). CDR1 is SGHRS, CDR2 YFSETQ, per germline. Trimming removed 4 bases at V and 3 bases at J, with 19 bases between. CDR3 length: 16 amino acids.